The 11 T cell receptor beta chains below were found in one sample sequenced in a study of T cell changes during pregnancy in multiple sclerosis. Profiled with immunoSEQ multiplex PCR; TCRdb holds only in-frame clones, not every one. The sample has 75,000 to 95,000 clones; approximately 90% are singletons. Sequencing used peripheral blood, obtained before pregnancy. These receptors all come from a female donor with multiple sclerosis, enrolled in a pregnancy study.

The V call is TRBV7-3, the J call TRBJ2-5; 7 bases map to TRBD1. Germline V gives CDR1 SGHTA, CDR2 FQGTGA. V shed 2 bases and J 3 bases; nucleotides not matched to a gene: 6. The CDR3 is 15 residues long. CDR3 amino acids: CASSLLGGPEETQYF. The CDR3 nucleotides read TGTGCCAGCAGCTTATTAGGGGGCCCCGAAGAGACCCAGTACTTC.

The genes are TRBV7-9 and TRBJ2-5; 7 bases are a match to TRBD1. This CDR3 comprises 15 residues. The germline V gene encodes CDR1 SEHNR and CDR2 FQNEAQ (reference sequence). Germline trimming cut 1 base from V and 5 bases from J; bases unmatched to any gene: 7. The CDR3 sequence is CASSLVGTVGETQYF. The DNA of the CDR3 is TGTGCCAGCAGCTTAGTTGGGACAGTTGGGGAGACCCAGTACTTC.

The J gene is TRBJ1-3, the V gene TRBV7-6; D may be TRBD1 (6 bases). Germline V gives CDR1 SGHVS, CDR2 FNYEAQ. Trimming removed 3 bases at V and 0 bases at J, with 15 bases between. The CDR3 totals 17 residues. Here the CDR3 reads CASSLAPGHFSGNTIYF. For the CDR3, the DNA is TGTGCCAGCAGCTTGGCGCCGGGACACTTCTCTGGAAACACCATATATTTT.

The genes are TRBV2 and TRBJ1-1; D is undetermined. CDR3 length equals 11 residues. Germline CDR1 and CDR2: SNHLY and FYNNEI. Trimming cost V 1 base and J 6 bases, with 3 bases left between them. CDR3 sequence: CASSEDSEAFF. The CDR3 coding sequence is TGTGCCAGCAGTGAAGACTCTGAAGCTTTCTTT.

J is TRBJ1-4 and V is TRBV30, with D unclear. Trimming removed 3 bases at V and 7 bases at J, with 12 bases between. The CDR3 runs 13 residues. CDR1 GTSNPN and CDR2 SVGIG come from the germline V gene (reference sequence). In nucleotides, the CDR3 is TGTGCCTGGAGACCTCAGGTTGTTGAAAAACTGTTTTTT. It is translated as CAWRPQVVEKLFF. The full variable domain, with the rest looked up from reference TRBV30 and TRBJ1-4, is SQTIHQWPATLVQPVGSPLSLECTVEGTSNPNLYWYRQAAGRGLQLLFYSVGIGQISSEVPQNLSASRPQDRQFILSSKKLLLSDSGFYLCAWRPQVVEKLFFGSGTQLSVL.

The chain couples TRBV6-5 to TRBJ1-2, with 10 bases that match TRBD1. The V gene's germline CDR1 is MNHEY and CDR2 SVGAGI. V trimming: 7 bases; J trimming: 7 bases; junction bases outside the gene matches: 9. CDR3 size: 14 residues. The CDR3 spells CASKPDRGVSGYTF. In DNA form, the CDR3 reads TGTGCCAGCAAACCGGACAGGGGGGTCTCTGGCTACACCTTC.

CDR3 DNA: TGTGCCAGTACGTCAGGGCGTTTTACAGATACGCAGTATTTT. Encoded protein: CASTSGRFTDTQYF. The rearrangement joins TRBV19 to TRBJ2-3, with D perhaps TRBD1 (5 bases). The V and J ends lost 7 bases and 3 bases respectively, with 14 bases between them. The CDR3 spans 14 residues. CDR1 and CDR2 from the germline V gene are LNHDA and SQIVND (reference sequence).

The CDR3 region is CASSLTGANEKLFF. The CDR3 bases are TGTGCCAGCAGCTTGACAGGGGCTAATGAAAAACTGTTTTTT. This chain connects TRBV13 to TRBJ1-4; 8 bases are shared with TRBD1. V shed 3 bases and J 3 bases; nucleotides not matched to a gene: 0. Germline values: CDR1 PRHDT, CDR2 FYEKMQ (reference sequence). The CDR3 extends over 14 amino acids.

The rearrangement joins TRBV5-8 to TRBJ1-1, with D maybe TRBD1 (5 bases). The CDR3 has 16 amino acids. V gave up 0 bases and J gave up 5 bases, with 17 bases separating them. Per the germline V gene, CDR1 is SGHTS and CDR2 is YDEGEE. The DNA of the CDR3 is TGTGCCAGCAGCTTGGCCGGTTCGGCAGGGTTAACTGAAGCTTTCTTT. This codes for CASSLAGSAGLTEAFF. Based on the CDR3 plus reference TRBV5-8 and TRBJ1-1, the full variable domain is EAGVTQSPTHLIKTRGQQATLRCSPISGHTSVYWYQQALGLGLQFLLWYDEGEERNRGNFPPRFSGRQFPNYSSELNVNALELEDSALYLCASSLAGSAGLTEAFFGQGTRLTVV.

This chain joins TRBV4-2 and TRBJ2-5, with 10 bases that match TRBD2. The CDR3 runs 17 residues. With V trimmed by 0 bases and J by 3 bases, 7 bases remained unmatched. Germline V gene data show CDR1 as LGHNA and CDR2 as YNFKEQ. The CDR3, as DNA: TGTGCCAGCAGCCAAGAGCTCCTCACTAGCGGGAAAGAGACCCAGTACTTC. Protein: CASSQELLTSGKETQYF.

The rearrangement joins TRBV4-2 to TRBJ1-1, with 7 positions matching TRBD1. The germline gives CDR1 LGHNA, CDR2 YNFKEQ. The CDR3 totals 13 residues. V was clipped by 3 bases and J by 4 bases; unmatched bases: 2. CDR3 coding DNA: TGTGCCAGCAGCCATGACAGGGTCACTGAAGCTTTCTTT. This translates into CASSHDRVTEAFF.